The present TCR beta chain was sequenced within a study of early T cells in non-severe SARS-CoV-2 infection. The overall study: From unsorted whole blood, bulk RNA was sequenced, and the chains remained unpaired.

Separate cDNA molecules each had unique molecular identifiers attached to them. MiXCR was run by TCRdb on the 5' RACE reads, yielding one entry per CDR3 protein. Of more than 50,000 distinct CDR3 sequences listed, 10% to 15% are singletons. General study findings and limits: VDJdb matching, biased toward anti-spike CD8 responses, missed private and CD4 specificities.

V dropped 1 base and J dropped 3; count of bases not matched to a gene: 5. CDR1 and CDR2 from the germline V gene are MNHEY and SVGEGT. CDR3 length: 18 residues. This clonotype has a handful of counts. The antigen remains unidentified. The chain uses TRBV6-2 or TRBV6-3 and TRBJ2-1; TRBD2 matches 14 bases. The sequencing used whole blood, collected at baseline. This clonotype was sampled from an adult who was a healthcare worker with PCR-confirmed SARS-CoV-2 infection or an uninfected control (not recorded which). The CDR3 is CASSYWGLAGDLYNEQFF. Here the CDR3 DNA reads TGTGCCAGCAGTTACTGGGGACTAGCGGGAGATCTCTACAATGAGCAGTTCTTC.